This TCR beta chain was documented in a study of T-cell memory formation after mild COVID-19. Trimming cost V 6 bases and J 2 bases; bases outside gene matches: 4. This CDR3 has 14 amino acids. Germline CDR1 is SEHNR and CDR2 is FQNEAQ (reference sequence). TCRdb recomputed calls from the 5' RACE reads with MiXCR, one row per CDR3 protein. In the table there are about 470,000 distinct CDR3 sequences, 25% of which are singletons. Sequencing was carried out using PBMCs or a T cell subset sorted from them (not recorded which). This chain connects TRBV7-9 to TRBJ2-7; 10 bases align to TRBD2. The sequence came from an adult woman who had mild COVID-19 (a few samples of this study predate the infection). Cell type and time point are not known. CDR3 amino acids: CASSLSGRAYEQYF. Written as DNA, the CDR3 is TGTGCCAGCAGTCTAAGCGGGAGGGCCTACGAGCAGTACTTC.